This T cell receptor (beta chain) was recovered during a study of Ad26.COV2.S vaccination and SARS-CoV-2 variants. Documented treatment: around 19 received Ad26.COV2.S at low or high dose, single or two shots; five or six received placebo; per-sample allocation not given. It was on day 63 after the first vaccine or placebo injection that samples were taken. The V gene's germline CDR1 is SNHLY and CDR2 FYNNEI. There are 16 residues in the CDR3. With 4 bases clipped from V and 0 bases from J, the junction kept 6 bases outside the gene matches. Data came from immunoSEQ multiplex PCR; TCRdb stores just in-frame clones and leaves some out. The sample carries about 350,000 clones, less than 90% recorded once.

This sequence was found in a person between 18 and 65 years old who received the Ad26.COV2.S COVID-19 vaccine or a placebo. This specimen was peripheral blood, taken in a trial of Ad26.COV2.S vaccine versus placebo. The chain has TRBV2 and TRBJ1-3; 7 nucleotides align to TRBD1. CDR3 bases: TGTGCCAGCAGTGCCCCCCGGGACAGCTCTGGAAACACCATATATTTT. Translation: CASSAPRDSSGNTIYF.